This T cell receptor beta chain was sequenced in a study of early T cells in non-severe SARS-CoV-2 infection. On the study more broadly: Sequencing used unsorted whole-blood bulk RNA, so chains lack pairing. Study outcomes and limitations: Private and CD4 specificities were missed by VDJdb matching, which favored anti-spike CD8 responses.

Individual cDNA molecules received unique molecular identifiers during library preparation. Each CDR3 protein is one row after TCRdb ran MiXCR on the 5' RACE reads. The sample lists approximately 80,000 distinct CDR3 sequences, about 11% occurring once. Of note for this clonotype: Antigen specificity is unknown.

This receptor was identified in an adult who was a healthcare worker with PCR-confirmed SARS-CoV-2 infection or an uninfected control (not recorded which). Specimen: whole blood, collected at baseline.

The CDR3 is CASSLRTGGSYNEQFF. CDR3 DNA sequence: TGTGCCAGCTCACTACGGACAGGGGGGTCCTACAATGAGCAGTTCTTC. The chain has TRBV18 and TRBJ2-1; 10 bases are a match to TRBD1. V was pared by 4 bases and J by 1 base, with 4 bases of the junction left unmatched. This CDR3 is 16 amino acids long. In germline, CDR1 is KGHSH, CDR2 LQKENI. Combining the CDR3 with reference TRBV18 and TRBJ2-1 gives the whole variable domain NAGVMQNPRHLVRRRGQEARLRCSPMKGHSHVYWYRQLPEEGLKFMVYLQKENIIDESGMPKERFSAEFPKEGPSILRIQQVVRGDSAAYFCASSLRTGGSYNEQFFGPGTRLTVL.